Sequencing of this T cell receptor (beta chain) was carried out in a study of PD-1 blockade in classical Hodgkin lymphoma. A remark on this clone: The target antigen is unknown.

Time point defined: cycle 4 day 1 (C4D1), after less than 7 weeks of nivolumab. No patient escaped relapse after autologous stem cell transplantation, and brentuximab vedotin exposure varied. Sequencing was performed with immunoSEQ multiplex PCR; in TCRdb, only in-frame clones are kept and a portion is missing. The table includes about 41,000 clones, around 69% detected once. Study conclusions and caveats: By C4D1, CD4+ diversity increased significantly, especially in complete responders. Newly diagnosed patients had baseline TCR diversity that was reportedly lower than that of healthy donors. Complete responders' diversity at baseline resembled that of newly diagnosed patients.

This specimen was peripheral blood mononuclear cells (PBMCs), taken before the fourth cycle of nivolumab. The TCR comes from a human donor with classical Hodgkin lymphoma.

CDR3 DNA: TGTGCCAGCAGTAAACAGGGGTTTGTCAATCAGCCCCAGCATTTT. Translated, it gives CASSKQGFVNQPQHF. This chain uses TRBV6-6 with TRBJ1-5, with 7 bases aligning to TRBD1. The CDR3 is made up of 15 amino acids. The germline V gene encodes CDR1 MNHNY and CDR2 SVGAGI (reference sequence). J was trimmed by 3 bases and V by 5 bases; bases with no gene match: 7.